This entry lists 13 T cell receptor beta chains sequenced from one sample in a study of blood T cell repertoires in COVID-19. Profiled with immunoSEQ multiplex PCR; TCRdb holds only in-frame clones, not every one. The sample lists approximately 200,000 clones, about nine tenths occurring once. The sample comprised peripheral blood. These receptors all stem from a man younger than 45 with COVID-19, enrolled during active disease.

The J gene is TRBJ2-7, the V gene TRBV2, with 7 bases that match TRBD1. The V gene's germline CDR1 is SNHLY and CDR2 FYNNEI. CDR3 length: 10 amino acids. Written as DNA, the CDR3 is TGTGCAAGCCAGGGGGACGAGCAGTACTTC. Translated, it gives CASQGDEQYF.

There are a few counts of this clone. This chain links TRBV7-9 with TRBJ2-5; D call uncertain. Germline CDR1 and CDR2: SEHNR and FQNEAQ (reference sequence). This CDR3 is built from 14 residues. V was trimmed by 2 bases and J by 0 bases, leaving 7 bases between them. The CDR3 here is CASSLTLYQETQYF. In nucleotides, the CDR3 is TGTGCCAGCAGCTTAACTCTGTACCAAGAGACCCAGTACTTC.

The chain is built from TRBV7-2 and TRBJ1-6, with 10 bases fitting TRBD1. The CDR3 consists of 19 residues. CDR1 is SGHTA, CDR2 FQGNSA, per germline. Losses at the gene ends were 2 bases for V and 7 bases for J; bases not matched to a gene: 14. The CDR3: CASSLLSAPGQGFNSPLHF. The CDR3, as DNA: TGTGCCAGCAGCTTACTTTCCGCCCCGGGACAGGGGTTCAATTCACCCCTCCACTTT.

The gene calls are TRBV7-2 and TRBJ2-1; 11 bases are shared with TRBD2. The CDR3 extends over 17 amino acids. Trimming removed 1 base from V and 7 bases from J; junction bases left unmatched: 9. Germline loops: CDR1 SGHTA, CDR2 FQGNSA. The CDR3 protein is CASSLGTSGSTGNEQFF. The CDR3 DNA reads as TGTGCCAGCAGCTTAGGGACTAGCGGGTCGACGGGTAATGAGCAGTTCTTC.

The V and J genes are TRBV4-1 and TRBJ2-3, with a tentative D call TRBD1 (6 bases). V gave up 1 base and J gave up 2 bases, with 13 bases separating them. The CDR3 has 16 amino acids. CDR1 and CDR2 (germline): MGHRA, YSYEKL. The CDR3 DNA reads TGCGCCAGCAGCCAAGCCTCCGGGACAACCACAGATACGCAGTATTTT. Amino acid sequence: CASSQASGTTTDTQYF.

This CDR3 reads CSVHRTGGASGAEAFF. DNA of the CDR3: TGCAGCGTTCACCGGACAGGGGGCGCTTCGGGGGCTGAAGCTTTCTTT. The V and J genes are TRBV29-1 and TRBJ1-1; 11 bases are shared with TRBD1. The V and J ends lost 5 bases and 6 bases, in that order; junction bases with no gene match: 14. Per the germline V gene, CDR1 is SQVTM and CDR2 is ANQGSEA. CDR3 size: 16 residues.

This chain uses TRBV5-1 with TRBJ2-7, with 7 positions matching TRBD1. Losses at the gene ends were 3 bases for V and 5 bases for J; bases not matched to a gene: 8. CDR3 length: 14 residues. Per the germline V gene, CDR1 is SGHRS and CDR2 is YFSETQ. In DNA, the CDR3 is TGCGCCAGCAGCTCCGGGACAGCTAACGACGAGCAGTACTTC. Its translation: CASSSGTANDEQYF.

V is TRBV9 and J is TRBJ2-1; 8 positions match TRBD2. The germline CDR1 and CDR2 sequences are SGDLS and YYNGEE. The CDR3 length is 15 residues. J gave up 3 bases and V 3 bases, and 5 bases lay outside the gene matches. CDR3 in amino acids: CASSAGLGSYNEQFF. CDR3 coding DNA: TGTGCCAGCAGCGCGGGACTAGGGAGCTACAATGAGCAGTTCTTC.

The J gene is TRBJ2-3, the V gene TRBV9; weak D call: TRBD1 (5 bases). Per the germline V gene, CDR1 is SGDLS and CDR2 is YYNGEE. V was trimmed by 0 bases and J by 8 bases, leaving 13 bases between them. The CDR3 covers 14 residues. CDR3 sequence reads: CASSVEVSGSTQYF. For the CDR3, the DNA is TGTGCCAGCAGCGTAGAGGTTTCAGGGTCTACGCAGTATTTT. The full variable domain, its missing parts supplied by reference TRBV9 and TRBJ2-3, is DSGVTQTPKHLITATGQRVTLRCSPRSGDLSVYWYQQSLDQGLQFLIQYYNGEERAKGNILERFSAQQFPDLHSELNLSSLELGDSALYFCASSVEVSGSTQYFGPGTRLTVL.

The chain employs TRBV2 and TRBJ1-6; 7 bases map to TRBD1. The V segment lost 7 bases and the J segment 0 bases; nucleotides outside the gene matches: 9. The V gene's germline CDR1 is SNHLY and CDR2 FYNNEI. This CDR3 has 17 amino acids. CDR3 bases: TGTGCCAGCACCGGCAGGGGGGCAAGCTCCTATAATTCACCCCTCCACTTT. Protein sequence: CASTGRGASSYNSPLHF.

The V call is TRBV29-1, the J call TRBJ2-7; 10 bases line up with TRBD1. CDR3 length: 18 amino acids. Unmatched junction bases numbered 18, after V lost 5 bases and J lost 2 bases. Germline V gene data show CDR1 as SQVTM and CDR2 as ANQGSEA. The CDR3 DNA reads as TGCAGCGTTAAAAGACAGGGGGCCCTTTGCTTTCCCCCCTACGAGCAGTACTTC. Translated: CSVKRQGALCFPPYEQYF.

The chain links TRBV5-1 to TRBJ1-1, with D uncertain. In germline, CDR1 is SGHRS, CDR2 YFSETQ. V was cut by 0 bases and J by 4 bases, with 13 bases left in between. The CDR3 has 15 amino acids. The DNA for the CDR3 is TGCGCCAGCAGCTTGGAGCGAGTAGTGGCCACTGAAGCTTTCTTT. Protein product: CASSLERVVATEAFF.

The chain employs TRBV5-6 and TRBJ2-5, with D possibly matching TRBD2 (5 bases). The V end was cut by 5 bases, the J end by 2 bases, with 13 bases between. CDR3 length equals 14 residues. Germline V gene sequence: CDR1 SGHDT, CDR2 YYEEEE. The CDR3 protein is CASSYRGGQETQYF. In DNA form, the CDR3 reads TGTGCCAGCAGTTACCGGGGTGGACAAGAGACCCAGTACTTC. Full variable domain (missing parts from reference TRBV5-6 and TRBJ2-5): DAGVTQSPTHLIKTRGQQVTLRCSPKSGHDTVSWYQQALGQGPQFIFQYYEEEERQRGNFPDRFSGHQFPNYSSELNVNALLLGDSALYLCASSYRGGQETQYFGPGTRLLVL.